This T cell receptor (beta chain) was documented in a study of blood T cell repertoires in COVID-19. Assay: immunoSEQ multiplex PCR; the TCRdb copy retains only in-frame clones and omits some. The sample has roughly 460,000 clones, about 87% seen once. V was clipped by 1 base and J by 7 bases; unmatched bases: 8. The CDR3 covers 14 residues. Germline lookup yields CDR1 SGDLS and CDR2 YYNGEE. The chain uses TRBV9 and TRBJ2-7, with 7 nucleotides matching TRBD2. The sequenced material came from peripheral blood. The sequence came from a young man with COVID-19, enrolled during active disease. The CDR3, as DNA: TGTGCCAGCAGCGTAACCGGGAGGACGGGGGAGCAGTACTTC. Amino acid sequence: CASSVTGRTGEQYF.